Below, 13 T cell receptor beta chains from the same sample are listed, as sequenced in a study of response to subunit inactivated influenza vaccine. TCRdb re-analysed the RT-PCR reads in MiXCR, keeping a single row per CDR3 protein. Among about 540,000 distinct CDR3 sequences listed, approximately 22% were seen once. The sample was also reused in another study, on T cells expressing NK-cell markers. This second report adds: The cDNA for TCR beta came from 5'RACE template switching with UMIs.

The specimen was CD4+ T cells sorted from PBMCs, collected about 12 days after vaccination. The receptors were sampled from a man aged 50 or older who received an inactivated influenza vaccine.

In this sample, this clonotype turned up many times. The gene calls are TRBV11-2 and TRBJ2-2; D remains unclear. CDR3 length: 14 amino acids. Germline values: CDR1 SGHAT, CDR2 FQNNGV. Trimming removed 4 bases from V and 8 bases from J, with 14 bases in between. The CDR3 is CASSSNFGNGELFF. For the CDR3, the DNA is TGTGCCAGCAGCTCCAATTTTGGCAATGGGGAGCTGTTTTTT.

The chain employs TRBV29-1 and TRBJ1-2; D not resolved. The CDR3 runs to 14 residues. Germline V gene data show CDR1 as SQVTM and CDR2 as ANQGSEA. V was cut by 0 bases and J by 1 base, with 9 bases left in between. Written as DNA, the CDR3 is TGCAGCGTTGAAGATCTTCCAGTTAACTATGGCTACACCTTC. This codes for CSVEDLPVNYGYTF.

The chain joins TRBV4-3 to TRBJ1-2; D may be TRBD1 (6 bases). The CDR3 runs to 15 residues. Trimming took 0 bases from V and 5 from J, leaving 13 bases between them. Germline V lookup: CDR1 LGHNA, CDR2 YSLEER. CDR3 amino acids: CASSQEQGRYYGYTF. The CDR3 DNA sequence: TGCGCCAGCAGCCAAGAACAGGGACGCTATTATGGCTACACCTTC.

This clonotype was counted a few times. The V gene is TRBV5-1, the J gene TRBJ2-7; TRBD1 might be the D (6 bases). CDR3 size: 15 residues. Trimming took 0 bases from V and 5 from J, leaving 15 bases between them. Germline loops: CDR1 SGHRS, CDR2 YFSETQ. Written as DNA, the CDR3 is TGCGCCAGCAGCTTGGGTTCACAGGGCTACAACGAGCAGTACTTC. This sequence encodes CASSLGSQGYNEQYF. Full variable domain (missing parts from reference TRBV5-1 and TRBJ2-7): KAGVTQTPRYLIKTRGQQVTLSCSPISGHRSVSWYQQTPGQGLQFLFEYFSETQRNKGNFPGRFSGRQFSNSRSEMNVSTLELGDSALYLCASSLGSQGYNEQYFGPGTRLTVT.

This clonotype was counted between two and nine times. The rearrangement uses TRBV15 and TRBJ1-4, with D tentatively TRBD1 (6 bases). Trimming cost V 1 base and J 8 bases, with 14 bases left between them. The CDR3 length is 15 residues. Per germline, CDR1 LNHNV and CDR2 YYDKDF (reference sequence). CDR3 amino acids: CATSRGQGRWEKLFF. The CDR3 bases are TGTGCCACCAGCAGAGGTCAGGGGAGGTGGGAAAAACTGTTTTTT. Using reference TRBV15 and TRBJ1-4 for the parts outside the CDR3, the full variable domain is DAMVIQNPRYQVTQFGKPVTLSCSQTLNHNVMYWYQQKSSQAPKLLFHYYDKDFNNEADTPDNFQSRRPNTSFCFLDIRSPGLGDTAMYLCATSRGQGRWEKLFFGSGTQLSVL.

The chain links TRBV6-1 to TRBJ2-7, with TRBD2 identical over 12 bases. CDR3 size: 15 residues. Looked up from germline, CDR1 is MNHNS and CDR2 is SASEGT. V was clipped by 7 bases and J by 7 bases; unmatched bases: 11. As DNA, the CDR3 is TGTGCCAGCACCACGGTACTAGCGGGAGGTTGGGAGCAGTACTTC. Encoded protein: CASTTVLAGGWEQYF.

This clonotype was picked up a small number of times. The rearrangement joins TRBV6-5 to TRBJ1-2; D is ambiguous. Germline lookup yields CDR1 MNHEY and CDR2 SVGAGI. The CDR3 spans 14 residues. The V end lost 2 bases, the J end lost 2 bases, and 9 bases lay between the germline ends. The DNA of the CDR3 is TGTGCCAGCAGTTACACCCAAGGGAACTATGGCTACACCTTC. Its translation is CASSYTQGNYGYTF.

This clonotype was seen a handful of times. The rearrangement uses TRBV5-1 and TRBJ1-1; tentative D call: TRBD1 (6 bases). V was clipped by 4 bases and J by 4 bases, with 14 bases between them. Germline values: CDR1 SGHRS, CDR2 YFSETQ. The CDR3 loop spans 14 amino acids. The CDR3 loop is CASSPLDRSTEAFF. The DNA of the CDR3 is TGCGCCAGCAGCCCATTAGACAGGAGCACTGAAGCTTTCTTT.

The chain is built from TRBV9 and TRBJ1-6; D might be TRBD1 (5 bases). With 0 bases removed from V and 7 bases from J, the gap between germline ends came to 11 bases. CDR3 length: 15 residues. CDR1 and CDR2 from the germline V gene are SGDLS and YYNGEE. The CDR3 DNA sequence: TGTGCCAGCAGCGTAGTGGGGACGGGAAATTCACCCCTCCACTTT. Translating it yields CASSVVGTGNSPLHF.

The count of this clonotype is one. The V gene is TRBV12-3 or TRBV12-4, the J gene TRBJ2-3, with D perhaps matching TRBD2 (6 bases). The CDR3 is 17 residues long. Trimming removed 3 bases at V and 2 bases at J, with 18 bases between. CDR3 DNA: TGTGCCAGCAGTTTTGGTGGTCTAGCGAACCCCACAGATACGCAGTATTTT. Its translation: CASSFGGLANPTDTQYF.

This clonotype turned up a few times. CDR3 protein: CSVLSQGDGYTF. The CDR3 DNA is TGCAGCGTCCTTTCGCAGGGCGATGGCTACACCTTC. The chain combines TRBV29-1 with TRBJ1-2; TRBD1 might be the D (5 bases). Germline assignment: CDR1 SQVTM and CDR2 ANQGSEA. The CDR3 extends over 12 amino acids. V lost 6 bases, J lost 6 bases, and 14 bases lay in between.

The chain links TRBV20-1 to TRBJ1-1; D remains ambiguous. The CDR3 runs 13 residues. The V gene's germline CDR1 is DFQATT and CDR2 SNEGSKA (reference sequence). Trimming left V 1 base short and J 0 bases short, with 6 bases between. The DNA of the CDR3 is TGCAGTGCTAGAGCCGACCTGAACACTGAAGCTTTCTTT. This gives the protein CSARADLNTEAFF.

The table lists this clonotype with a few counts. The chain is built from TRBV6-1 and TRBJ2-2, with 7 bases that match TRBD2. This CDR3 is 15 amino acids long. Looked up from germline, CDR1 is MNHNS and CDR2 is SASEGT. V dropped 8 bases and J dropped 3; count of bases not matched to a gene: 9. CDR3: CASGAGAMHTGELFF. The DNA of the CDR3 is TGTGCCAGCGGGGCGGGAGCCATGCACACCGGGGAGCTGTTTTTT.